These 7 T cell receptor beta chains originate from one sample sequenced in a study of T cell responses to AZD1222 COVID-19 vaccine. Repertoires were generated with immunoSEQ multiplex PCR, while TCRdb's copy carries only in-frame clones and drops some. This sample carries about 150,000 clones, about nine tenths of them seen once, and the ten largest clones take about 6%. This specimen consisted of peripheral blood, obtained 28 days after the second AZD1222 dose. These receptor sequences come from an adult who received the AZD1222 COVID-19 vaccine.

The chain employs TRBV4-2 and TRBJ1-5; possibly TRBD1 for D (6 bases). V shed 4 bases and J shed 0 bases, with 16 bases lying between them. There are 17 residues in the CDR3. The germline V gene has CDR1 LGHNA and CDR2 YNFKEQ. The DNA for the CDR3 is TGTGCCAGCAGCCGAATACAGGGTGCCTATAGCAATCAGCCCCAGCATTTT. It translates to CASSRIQGAYSNQPQHF.

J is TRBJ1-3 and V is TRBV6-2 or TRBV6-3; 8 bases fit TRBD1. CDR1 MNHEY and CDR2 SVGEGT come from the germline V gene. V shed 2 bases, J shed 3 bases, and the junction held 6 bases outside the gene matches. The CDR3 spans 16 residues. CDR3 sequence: CASSYVGQGLGNTIYF. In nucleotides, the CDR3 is TGTGCCAGCAGTTACGTAGGACAGGGTCTTGGAAACACCATATATTTT.

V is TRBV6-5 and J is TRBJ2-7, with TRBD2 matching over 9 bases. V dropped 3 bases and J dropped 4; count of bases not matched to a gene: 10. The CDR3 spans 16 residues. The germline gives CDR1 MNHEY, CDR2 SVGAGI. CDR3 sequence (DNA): TGTGCCAGCAGTTATCGCCTTAGCGGGAGTAAATACGAGCAGTACTTC. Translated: CASSYRLSGSKYEQYF.

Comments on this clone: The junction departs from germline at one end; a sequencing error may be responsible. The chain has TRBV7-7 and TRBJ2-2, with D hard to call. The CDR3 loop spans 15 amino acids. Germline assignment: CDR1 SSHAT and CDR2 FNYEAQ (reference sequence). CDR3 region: CASSRSGSNTGELFF. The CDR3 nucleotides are TGTGCTAGCAGCCGCAGTGGGTCGAACACCGGGGAGCTGTTTTTT.

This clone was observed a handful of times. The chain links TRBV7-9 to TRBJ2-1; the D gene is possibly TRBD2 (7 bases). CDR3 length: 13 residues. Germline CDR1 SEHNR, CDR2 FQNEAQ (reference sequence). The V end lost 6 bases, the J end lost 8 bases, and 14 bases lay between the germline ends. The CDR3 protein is CASSSTGRDEQFF. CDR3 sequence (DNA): TGTGCCAGCAGTTCAACAGGGAGGGATGAGCAGTTCTTC.

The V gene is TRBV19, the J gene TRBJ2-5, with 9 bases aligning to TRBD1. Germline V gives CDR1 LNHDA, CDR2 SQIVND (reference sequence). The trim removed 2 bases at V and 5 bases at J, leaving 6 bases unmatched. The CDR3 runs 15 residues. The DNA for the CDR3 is TGTGCCAGTAGTATACAGAGAGGACAGGGGGAGACCCAGTACTTC. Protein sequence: CASSIQRGQGETQYF. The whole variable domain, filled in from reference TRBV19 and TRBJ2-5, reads DGGITQSPKYLFRKEGQNVTLSCEQNLNHDAMYWYRQDPGQGLRLIYYSQIVNDFQKGDIAEGYSVSREKKESFPLTVTSAQKNPTAFYLCASSIQRGQGETQYFGPGTRLLVL.

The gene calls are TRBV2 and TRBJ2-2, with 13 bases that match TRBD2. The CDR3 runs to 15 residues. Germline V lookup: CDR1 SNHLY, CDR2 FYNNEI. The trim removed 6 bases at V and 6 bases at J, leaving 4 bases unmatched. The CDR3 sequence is CASRRTSGRSGELFF. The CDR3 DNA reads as TGTGCCAGCAGGCGGACTAGCGGGAGATCCGGGGAGCTGTTTTTT.